Listed below are T cell receptor beta chains from one sample, sequenced in a study of Tregs in tolerant kidney transplant recipients. Sequencing used immunoSEQ multiplex PCR; TCRdb keeps in-frame clones, though not all of them. The repertoire holds approximately 50,000 clones, with about 91% as singletons. The sample was CD8+ T cells from blood (PBMCs), taken 24 months after the transplant. These receptors were obtained from a human patient who received a combined kidney and bone marrow transplant. Some of the T cells might come from the graft donor. The CDR3 runs from the conserved cysteine through the conserved F or W. The order of the fields is CDR3 DNA, CDR3 protein, V gene, D gene, J gene, clone size. A D gene is named only where the DNA matches it firmly. The size of a clone is reported for some rows only, either as once, few or many, or as a class for expanded clones.

TGTGCCAGCAGCGAGGGGCGGCGGGGGGACTTCGAGCAGTACTTC | CASSEGRRGDFEQYF | TRBV5-5 | TRBD2 | TRBJ2-7 | few
TGTGCCAGTAAAGCTTTCTCGATTGGCTACAATGAGCAGTTCTTC | CASKAFSIGYNEQFF | TRBV19 | . | TRBJ2-1 | .
TGTGCCAGCAGTTTATCCGCGATCCCCTCCTACGAGCAGTACTTC | CASSLSAIPSYEQYF | TRBV6-6 | . | TRBJ2-7 | .
TGTGCCAGCAGTGACCTTTATAGAGATAACACTGAAGCTTTCTTT | CASSDLYRDNTEAFF | TRBV6-1 | . | TRBJ1-1 | .
TGTGCCAGCAGCCAAGAGCTTAAAGCGGGGGCCTACTACAATGAGCAGTTCTTC | CASSQELKAGAYYNEQFF | TRBV4-2 | TRBD2 | TRBJ2-1 | .
TGTGCCAGCAGTTTAAATGTCGTGACTCTCGAGCAGTACTTC | CASSLNVVTLEQYF | TRBV27 | . | TRBJ2-7 | once
TGTGCCAGCAGCCCCACGACATGGAACACTGAAGCTTTCTTT | CASSPTTWNTEAFF | TRBV7-9 | . | TRBJ1-1 | .
TGCAGCGTCCCTGCAGGGGGCTTCTATGGCTACACCTTC | CSVPAGGFYGYTF | TRBV29-1 | TRBD1 | TRBJ1-2 | .
TGTGCCAGCAGCTTCCGACCTGGCGGGGGGTACTCCTACGAGCAGTACTTC | CASSFRPGGGYSYEQYF | TRBV5-6 | TRBD2 | TRBJ2-7 | .
TGTGCCAGCAGTTTCGCCTCTAGGTATGAGCAGTTCTTC | CASSFASRYEQFF | TRBV28 | . | TRBJ2-1 | .
TGTGCCAGCAGCTTAGGGGACAAGTTCGGGGAGCTGTTTTTT | CASSLGDKFGELFF | TRBV13 | . | TRBJ2-2 | .
TGTGCCAGTAGTATAGGAGACAGGGGATCCTACGAGCAGTACTTC | CASSIGDRGSYEQYF | TRBV19 | TRBD1 | TRBJ2-7 | .
TGTGCCAGCAGTTACTCGAGATTTGGGGGGGACTATGGCTACACCTTC | CASSYSRFGGDYGYTF | TRBV6-5 | . | TRBJ1-2 | once
TGTGCCAGCAGCTTAGCGGGGGTAGCGGGAGCGAAGGAGCAGTTCTTC | CASSLAGVAGAKEQFF | TRBV7-8 | TRBD2 | TRBJ2-1 | .
TGTGCCAGCAGCGCAGGGGCGGGAGGGCCAACAGATACGCAGTATTTT | CASSAGAGGPTDTQYF | TRBV7-7 | TRBD2 | TRBJ2-3 | .
TGTGCCAGTAGTGCAAGACAGGGTGGGGACGAGCAGTACTTC | CASSARQGGDEQYF | TRBV19 | TRBD1 | TRBJ2-7 | .
TGTGCCAGCAGCGTAGGCGTTGAGCAGTTCTTC | CASSVGVEQFF | TRBV9 | . | TRBJ2-1 | .